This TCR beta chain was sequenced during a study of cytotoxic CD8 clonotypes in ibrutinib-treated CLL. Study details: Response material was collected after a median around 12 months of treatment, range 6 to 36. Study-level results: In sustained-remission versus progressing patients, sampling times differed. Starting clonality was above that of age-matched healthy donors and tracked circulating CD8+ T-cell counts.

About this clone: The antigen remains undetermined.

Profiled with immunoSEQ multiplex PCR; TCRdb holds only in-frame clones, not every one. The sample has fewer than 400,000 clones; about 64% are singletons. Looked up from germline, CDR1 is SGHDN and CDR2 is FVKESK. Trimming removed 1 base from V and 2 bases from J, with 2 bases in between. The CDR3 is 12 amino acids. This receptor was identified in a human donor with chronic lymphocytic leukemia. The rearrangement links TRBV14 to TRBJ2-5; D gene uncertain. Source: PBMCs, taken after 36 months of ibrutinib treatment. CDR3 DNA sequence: TGTGCCAGCAGCCAAGTTCAAGAGACCCAGTACTTC. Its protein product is CASSQVQETQYF.